This T cell receptor (beta chain) was recorded in a study of early T cells in non-severe SARS-CoV-2 infection. Looking at the study overall: It was bulk RNA from unsorted whole blood that was sequenced, and the chains were unpaired. Study results and limitations: Sequences matched to VDJdb favored anti-spike CD8 responses, while private and CD4 specificities were missed.

Individual cDNA molecules were tagged with unique molecular identifiers, the study reported. From the 5' RACE reads, TCRdb called clonotypes with MiXCR, one entry per CDR3 protein. Altogether around 37,000 distinct CDR3 sequences are present, approximately 9.2% being singletons, with the ten largest covering about 12%. A remark on this clonotype: What it binds is unknown.

CDR1 and CDR2 (germline): SQVTM, ANQGSEA. The germline V and J ends were trimmed by 4 bases and 2 bases, with 6 bases remaining between them. This CDR3 has 11 residues. This receptor was obtained from an adult who was a healthcare worker with PCR-confirmed SARS-CoV-2 infection or an uninfected control (not recorded which). This sequence joins TRBV29-1 and TRBJ2-7, with unresolved D. The sample taken for sequencing was whole blood. The CDR3 loop is CSVALTYEQYF. In DNA form, the CDR3 reads TGCAGCGTTGCGCTTACCTACGAGCAGTACTTC.